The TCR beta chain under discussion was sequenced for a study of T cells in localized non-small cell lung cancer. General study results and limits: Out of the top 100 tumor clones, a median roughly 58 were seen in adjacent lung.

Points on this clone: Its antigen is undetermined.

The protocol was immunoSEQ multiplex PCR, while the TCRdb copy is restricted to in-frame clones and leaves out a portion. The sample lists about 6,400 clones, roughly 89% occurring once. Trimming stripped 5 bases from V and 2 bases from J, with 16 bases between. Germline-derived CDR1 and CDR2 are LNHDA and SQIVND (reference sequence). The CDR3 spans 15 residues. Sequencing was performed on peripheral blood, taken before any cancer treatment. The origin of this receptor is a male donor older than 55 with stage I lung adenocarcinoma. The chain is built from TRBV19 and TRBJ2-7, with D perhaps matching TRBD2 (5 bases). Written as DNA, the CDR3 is TGTGCCAGTAGTTTAAGGACTTACGGAGCCTACGAGCAGTACTTC. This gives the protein CASSLRTYGAYEQYF. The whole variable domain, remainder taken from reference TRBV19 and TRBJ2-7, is DGGITQSPKYLFRKEGQNVTLSCEQNLNHDAMYWYRQDPGQGLRLIYYSQIVNDFQKGDIAEGYSVSREKKESFPLTVTSAQKNPTAFYLCASSLRTYGAYEQYFGPGTRLTVT.